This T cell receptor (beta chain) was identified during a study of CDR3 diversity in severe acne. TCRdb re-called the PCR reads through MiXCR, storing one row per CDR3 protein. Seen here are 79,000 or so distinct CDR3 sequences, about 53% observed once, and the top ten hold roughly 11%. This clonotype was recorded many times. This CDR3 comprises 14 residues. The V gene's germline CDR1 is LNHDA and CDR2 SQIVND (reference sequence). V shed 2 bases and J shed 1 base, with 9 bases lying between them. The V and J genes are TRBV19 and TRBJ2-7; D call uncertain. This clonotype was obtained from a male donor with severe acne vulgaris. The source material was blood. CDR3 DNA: TGTGCCAGTAGTATAATGGGCAGTTCCTACGAGCAGTACTTC. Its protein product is CASSIMGSSYEQYF.